This TCR beta chain was identified during a study of shared clonotypes between healthy human individuals. Overall study results and limits: Naive subsets typically showed greater estimated richness than memory subsets. Around 5% was the fraction of naive CD4 clonotypes found shared across a handful of donors.

Trimming took 5 bases from V and 7 from J; bases not matched to a gene: 7. The CDR3 runs to 14 residues. CDR1 is ENHRY, CDR2 SYGVKD, per germline. Some clones are missing from TCRdb's copy, which holds only in-frame ones; the method was immunoSEQ multiplex PCR. The data contain 1.4 million to 1.5 million clones, about 96% of them singletons. In this sample, this clone turned up once. Antigen unknown. This sequence originates from a man aged 25 to 40 in good health. The chain employs TRBV10-3 and TRBJ1-4; 7 bases match TRBD1. Sequenced sample: naive CD4+ T cells sorted from blood. Sample subset: CD45RA+ positively selected. The CDR3 is CAISPDREGEKLFF. CDR3 bases: TGTGCCATCAGTCCCGACAGGGAGGGTGAAAAACTGTTTTTT.